Listed below are T cell receptor beta chains from one sample, sequenced in a study of HIV-infected patients and healthy controls. TCRdb re-called the 5' RACE reads through MiXCR, storing one row per CDR3 protein. The data show some 20,000 distinct CDR3 sequences, approximately 9.5% seen once. The sequencing input was blood. Source of these receptors: an adult in good health. Each CDR3 is given with its conserved first and last residue. Fields, in order: D gene, J gene, V gene, clone size, CDR3 DNA, CDR3 protein. D genes are given only for firm matches. Clone size is stated in some rows and not others, as once, few, many or a class when expanded.

. TRBJ2-7 TRBV7-3 medium-sized TGTGCCAGCAGTCCCGGGTCAGAGGGCTCCTACGAGCAGTACTTC CASSPGSEGSYEQYF
. TRBJ2-5 TRBV7-8 medium-sized TGTGCCAGCAGCTTACGGTCGGGAGAGACCCAGTACTTC CASSLRSGETQYF
. TRBJ1-2 TRBV24-1 few TGTGCCACCAGTGATTCGGGCTATGGCTACACCTTC CATSDSGYGYTF
TRBD2 TRBJ2-5 TRBV5-1 many TGCGCCAGCAGCTTGTTGACTAGCGGGAGTACGGAGACCCAGTACTTC CASSLLTSGSTETQYF
TRBD2 TRBJ2-7 TRBV7-2 many TGTGCCAGCACCCTTGGACTAGCGGGCTCCTACGAGCAGTACTTC CASTLGLAGSYEQYF
TRBD1 TRBJ2-7 TRBV27 many TGTGCCAGCAGTTTCGGGACAGGGAGCTCCTACGAGCAGTACTTC CASSFGTGSSYEQYF
TRBD2 TRBJ2-7 TRBV6-6 many TGTGCCAGCAGAGTACTAGCGGGAGCTTACGAGCAGTACTTC CASRVLAGAYEQYF
. TRBJ1-1 TRBV6-6 many TGTGCCAGCAGTTACCAGCTCAAAGCTTTCTTT CASSYQLKAFF
. TRBJ2-7 TRBV12-3/TRBV12-4 many TGTGCCAGCAGTCCCAGGACATGGCTGGGGATTTACGAGCAGTACTTC CASSPRTWLGIYEQYF
TRBD1 TRBJ2-1 TRBV6-1 . TGTGCCAGCAGTGAAGAAGCTGGACAGGGGCTTTACAATGAGCAGTTCTTC CASSEEAGQGLYNEQFF
. TRBJ2-2 TRBV28 many TGTGCCAGCAGTTTGATAAAGCCGAACACCGGGGAGCTGTTTTTT CASSLIKPNTGELFF
TRBD2 TRBJ2-1 TRBV11-2 many TGTGCCAGCAGCTTAGTCACGACTAGCGGGAGGGCTAGGGGTTACAATGAGCAGTTCTTC CASSLVTTSGRARGYNEQFF
TRBD1 TRBJ2-1 TRBV2 many TGTGCCAGCAGACAGGGGGCCCCATCCTACAATGAGCAGTTCTTC CASRQGAPSYNEQFF
. TRBJ2-1 TRBV15 . TGTGCCACCAGCAGCCACGCACTCTCCTACAATGAGCAGTTCTTC CATSSHALSYNEQFF
TRBD2 TRBJ2-7 TRBV27 . TGTGCCAGCAGCCCTAGCGGGTGGGCGGGGGAGCAGTACTTC CASSPSGWAGEQYF
. TRBJ2-1 TRBV2 many TGTGCCAGCAGTGAAGCGACAGGCGGCAATGAGCAGTTCTTC CASSEATGGNEQFF
. TRBJ2-1 TRBV19 many TGTGCCAGTAGTAGGGGGACTGTGGGCAAGGATGAGCAGTTCTTC CASSRGTVGKDEQFF
. TRBJ1-1 TRBV6-5 . TGTGCCAGCAGTTACTCGAGGGGAGAAGCTTTCTTT CASSYSRGEAFF
TRBD2 TRBJ2-1 TRBV7-8 many TGTGCCAGCAGTTTTAGCGGGATTGGGAGGAATGAGCAGTTCTTC CASSFSGIGRNEQFF
TRBD2 TRBJ2-7 TRBV12-3/TRBV12-4 . TGTGCCAGCAGTTTAGGACTAGCGGGAGGTACCTACGAGCAGTACTTC CASSLGLAGGTYEQYF
TRBD2 TRBJ2-5 TRBV7-2 . TGTGCCAGCAGCTTAAAGTCAACTAGCGGGAGGGAGACCCAGTACTTC CASSLKSTSGRETQYF
TRBD1 TRBJ1-4 TRBV27 many TGTGCCAGCAGTTTCGTGCCCCCACCGAGACAGGGACCGGGTAATGAAAAACTGTTTTTT CASSFVPPPRQGPGNEKLFF
. TRBJ2-5 TRBV29-1 many TGCAGCGTTGAAGGCACCCCGCTGTTC CSVEGTPLF
. TRBJ2-7 TRBV19 many TGTGCCGTCAGCTGGGGGGACTCCGCTAATTACGAGCAGTACTTC CAVSWGDSANYEQYF
TRBD1 TRBJ1-2 TRBV6-5 few TGTGCCAGCAGCGGACAGGCGTCCCATGGCTACACCTTC CASSGQASHGYTF
TRBD1 TRBJ1-5 TRBV15 many TGTGCCACCAGCAGAGATTATGTCGGGCAGGGGGCAGGTCAGCCCCAGCATTTT CATSRDYVGQGAGQPQHF
. TRBJ1-3 TRBV6-1 . TGTGCCACCAGGGGTCTAGTGTCGGGAAACACCATATATTTT CATRGLVSGNTIYF